The 14 T cell receptor beta chains in this list originate from one sample, sequenced in a study of blood T cell repertoires in COVID-19. Sequencing used immunoSEQ multiplex PCR; TCRdb keeps in-frame clones, though not all of them. This sample has about 100,000 clones; roughly 70% occur once, and the top ten carry less than 2%. The sequencing sample was made of peripheral blood. The receptor set was obtained from a woman between 40 and 50 years old with acute or convalescent COVID-19.

The V and J genes are TRBV19 and TRBJ1-1; D is perhaps TRBD1 (5 bases). CDR1 and CDR2 from the germline V gene are LNHDA and SQIVND (reference sequence). This CDR3 contains 15 residues. V was cut by 10 bases and J by 0 bases, with 18 bases left in between. The CDR3 loop is CATATGRPMNTEAFF. CDR3 in DNA: TGTGCCACCGCAACAGGCCGCCCCATGAACACTGAAGCTTTCTTT.

The chain couples TRBV7-9 to TRBJ2-7, with a weak D call TRBD1 (5 bases). Germline assignment: CDR1 SEHNR and CDR2 FQNEAQ (reference sequence). This CDR3 is 14 amino acids long. V dropped 0 bases and J dropped 0 bases, with 6 bases sitting between them. This chain's CDR3 is CASSLAQVSYEQYF. The CDR3 DNA sequence: TGTGCCAGCAGCTTAGCACAGGTCTCCTACGAGCAGTACTTC.

This clone was seen only once. The rearrangement links TRBV6-5 to TRBJ2-7; D not resolved. V dropped 5 bases and J dropped 3 bases, with 5 bases sitting between them. The germline CDR1 and CDR2 sequences are MNHEY and SVGAGI. CDR3 length equals 11 residues. CDR3 nucleotide sequence: TGTGCCAGCAGTAACAGCTACGAGCAGTACTTC. Its translation: CASSNSYEQYF.

The rearrangement uses TRBV6-1 and TRBJ2-5, with 9 bases aligning to TRBD1. The CDR3 sequence is 20 residues long. Per the germline V gene, CDR1 is MNHNS and CDR2 is SASEGT. V shed 3 bases and J 2 bases; nucleotides not matched to a gene: 19. CDR3 residues: CASSDPGTGKTKGVQETQYF. The CDR3 coding sequence is TGTGCCAGCAGTGACCCCGGGACAGGGAAAACTAAGGGGGTACAAGAGACCCAGTACTTC.

This clone appeared once. This CDR3 is CASSLREPPPYNEQFF. In DNA form, the CDR3 reads TGCGCCAGCAGCTTGAGGGAGCCCCCCCCTTACAATGAGCAGTTCTTC. This chain joins TRBV5-1 and TRBJ2-1, with TRBD2 as a possible D gene (5 bases). Deletions cut 1 base from V and 4 bases from J, with 15 bases between. CDR1 SGHRS and CDR2 YFSETQ come from the germline V gene. The length of the CDR3 is 16 residues.

This chain's CDR3 is CAISEPTDRASSYNEQFF. For the CDR3, the DNA is TGTGCCATCAGTGAGCCCACCGACAGGGCGAGCTCCTACAATGAGCAGTTCTTC. This rearrangement joins TRBV10-3 to TRBJ2-1, with 7 bases fitting TRBD1. The ends lost 2 bases at V and 0 bases at J; junction bases unmatched: 10. CDR3 length: 18 amino acids. CDR1 is ENHRY and CDR2 is SYGVKD in the germline V gene.

A few counts support this clone. The rearrangement uses TRBV7-3 and TRBJ2-1; 8 positions agree with TRBD2. The CDR3 consists of 15 residues. The V gene end was trimmed by 1 base and the J gene end by 6 bases; junction bases not matched to a gene: 5. Germline CDR1 SGHTA, CDR2 FQGTGA. The CDR3, as DNA: TGTGCCAGCAGCTTAATGGCGGGGGGAATCAATGAGCAGTTCTTC. Protein product: CASSLMAGGINEQFF.

This clone has a handful of counts. This chain links TRBV18 with TRBJ1-2; 8 nucleotides match TRBD1. There are 15 residues in the CDR3. V trimming: 4 bases; J trimming: 4 bases; junction bases outside the gene matches: 8. The germline V gene has CDR1 KGHSH and CDR2 LQKENI. Here the CDR3 DNA reads TGTGCCAGCTCACTTGGGACAGGTAGCGGCTATGGCTACACCTTC. As protein: CASSLGTGSGYGYTF.

The CDR3 here is CATSDSDRAYEQYF. In nucleotides, the CDR3 is TGTGCCACCAGTGATTCCGACAGGGCGTACGAGCAGTACTTC. This chain connects TRBV24-1 to TRBJ2-7; 7 positions match TRBD1. Germline V gives CDR1 KGHDR, CDR2 SFDVKD. J was trimmed by 4 bases and V by 2 bases; bases with no gene match: 4. This CDR3 has 14 amino acids.

J is TRBJ1-2 and V is TRBV5-5, with D perhaps matching TRBD1 (5 bases). V gave up 3 bases and J gave up 0 bases, with 15 bases separating them. CDR1 and CDR2 from the germline V gene are SGHKS and YYEKEE (reference sequence). The CDR3 covers 16 residues. The CDR3 sequence: CASSSLFTGTNYGYTF. The CDR3 region has the DNA TGTGCCAGCAGCTCCCTTTTTACAGGAACTAACTATGGCTACACCTTC. The full variable domain, in which reference TRBV5-5 and TRBJ1-2 provide the parts outside the CDR3, is DAGVTQSPTHLIKTRGQQVTLRCSPISGHKSVSWYQQVLGQGPQFIFQYYEKEERGRGNFPDRFSARQFPNYSSELNVNALLLGDSALYLCASSSLFTGTNYGYTFGSGTRLTVV.

The chain recombines TRBV28 with TRBJ1-5, with a tentative D call TRBD1 (6 bases). This CDR3 has 16 amino acids. In germline, CDR1 is MDHEN, CDR2 SYDVKM. V was trimmed by 6 bases and J by 0 bases, leaving 15 bases between them. CDR3 bases: TGTGCCAGCAGCGAACCAGGGGTTGGTAGCAATCAGCCCCAGCATTTT. Translating it yields CASSEPGVGSNQPQHF.

The rearrangement joins TRBV4-2 to TRBJ1-2, with D possibly TRBD1 on 6 matching bases. The CDR3 covers 15 residues. Trimming cost V 2 bases and J 0 bases, with 10 bases left between them. Germline CDR1 and CDR2: LGHNA and YNFKEQ. In DNA, the CDR3 is TGTGCCAGCAGCCAATCCGACAGGACTAACTATGGCTACACCTTC. Protein sequence: CASSQSDRTNYGYTF.

V and J are TRBV6-5 and TRBJ1-6; D is possibly TRBD1 (6 bases). Germline V lookup: CDR1 MNHEY, CDR2 SVGAGI. The germline V and J ends were trimmed by 8 bases and 4 bases, with 9 bases remaining between them. CDR3 length equals 13 residues. CDR3 amino acids: CASGQGYNSPLHF. In DNA form, the CDR3 reads TGTGCCAGCGGCCAGGGGTATAATTCACCCCTCCACTTT.

Concerning this clone: One end of the junction fails to match germline, which may point to a read error. V gene TRBV2 combines with J gene TRBJ1-4; D gene unclear. This CDR3 has 14 amino acids. Germline V gives CDR1 SNHLY, CDR2 FYNNEI. CDR3 region: CASRVGDIDDKLFF. CDR3 nucleotides: TGTGCCAGCAGAGTCGGGGATATAGATGATAAACTGTTTTTT.